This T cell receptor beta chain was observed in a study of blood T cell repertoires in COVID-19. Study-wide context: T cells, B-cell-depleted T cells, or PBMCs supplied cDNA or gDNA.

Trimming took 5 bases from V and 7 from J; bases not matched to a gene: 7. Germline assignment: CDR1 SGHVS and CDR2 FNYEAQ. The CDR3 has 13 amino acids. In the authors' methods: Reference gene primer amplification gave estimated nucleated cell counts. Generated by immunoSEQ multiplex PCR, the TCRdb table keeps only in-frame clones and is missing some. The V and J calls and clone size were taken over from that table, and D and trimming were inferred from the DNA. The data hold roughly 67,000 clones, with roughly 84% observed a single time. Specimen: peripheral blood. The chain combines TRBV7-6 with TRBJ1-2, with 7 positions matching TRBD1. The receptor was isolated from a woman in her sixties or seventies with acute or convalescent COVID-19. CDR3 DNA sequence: TGTGCCAGCAGCCCTCGGACAGGAGGTGGCTACACCTTC. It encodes CASSPRTGGGYTF.